Detailed here is one T cell receptor (beta chain). These data belong to a study of blood T cell repertoires in COVID-19. Per the original data handling: How many nucleated cells were present was estimated from reference gene primer amplification. TCRdb's copy holds only in-frame clones and misses some; the assay was immunoSEQ multiplex PCR. V and J calls and clone size are copied from that table; D and trimming were computed from the DNA. The sample lists over 110,000 clones; 60% to 85% were seen once. The CDR3 sequence is 13 residues long. The trim removed 5 bases at V and 6 bases at J, leaving 7 bases unmatched. Germline assignment: CDR1 SGHRS and CDR2 YFSETQ.

The rearrangement links TRBV5-1 to TRBJ2-7, with 8 positions matching TRBD1. Sequencing was performed on peripheral blood. This sequence originates from a woman in her sixties with acute or convalescent COVID-19. CDR3 DNA sequence: TGCGCCAGCAGTCCGCAGACAGGGGTCGAGCAGTACTTC. As protein: CASSPQTGVEQYF.